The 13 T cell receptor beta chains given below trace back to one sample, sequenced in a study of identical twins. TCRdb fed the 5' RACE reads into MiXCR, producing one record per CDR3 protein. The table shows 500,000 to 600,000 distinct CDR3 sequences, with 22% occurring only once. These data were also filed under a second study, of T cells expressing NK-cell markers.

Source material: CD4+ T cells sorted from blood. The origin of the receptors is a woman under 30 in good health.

As DNA, the CDR3 is TGTGCCAGCAGTTTAGTCCCTACTAGCGGACGCACAGATACGCAGTATTTT. It specifies CASSLVPTSGRTDTQYF. The chain employs TRBV12-3 or TRBV12-4 and TRBJ2-3; 8 positions agree with TRBD2. The CDR3 loop spans 17 amino acids. Trimming removed 1 base from V and 1 base from J; junction bases left unmatched: 7.

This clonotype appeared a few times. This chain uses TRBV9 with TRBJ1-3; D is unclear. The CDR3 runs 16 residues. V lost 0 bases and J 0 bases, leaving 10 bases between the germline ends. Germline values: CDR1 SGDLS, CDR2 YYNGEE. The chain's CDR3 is CASSVDQSRSGNTIYF. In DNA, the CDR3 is TGTGCCAGCAGCGTAGATCAGAGCCGCTCTGGAAACACCATATATTTT.

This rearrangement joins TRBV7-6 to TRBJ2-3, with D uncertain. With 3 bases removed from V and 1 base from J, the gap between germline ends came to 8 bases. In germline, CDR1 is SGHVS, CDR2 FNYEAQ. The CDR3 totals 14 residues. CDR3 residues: CASSFGSRTDTQYF. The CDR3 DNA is TGTGCCAGCAGCTTCGGCAGCCGCACAGATACGCAGTATTTT.

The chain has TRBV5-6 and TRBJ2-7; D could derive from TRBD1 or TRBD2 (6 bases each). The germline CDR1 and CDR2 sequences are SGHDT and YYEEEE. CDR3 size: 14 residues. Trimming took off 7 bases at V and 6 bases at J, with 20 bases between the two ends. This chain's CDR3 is CASGSPNGGGEQYF. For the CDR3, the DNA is TGTGCCAGCGGATCCCCAAACGGGGGCGGCGAGCAGTACTTC.

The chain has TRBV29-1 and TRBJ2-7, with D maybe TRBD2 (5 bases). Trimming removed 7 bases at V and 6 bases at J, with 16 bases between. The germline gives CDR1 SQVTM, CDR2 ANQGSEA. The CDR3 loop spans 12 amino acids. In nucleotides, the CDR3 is TGCAGCGCGACCCCTGGCCGGGGCGAGCAGTACTTC. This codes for CSATPGRGEQYF.

Here the CDR3 reads CASRTDRGHEQFF. The CDR3 DNA reads as TGTGCCAGCAGAACTGACAGGGGCCATGAGCAGTTCTTC. This rearrangement joins TRBV27 to TRBJ2-1, with TRBD1 matching 8 bases. V trimming: 6 bases; J trimming: 8 bases; junction bases outside the gene matches: 6. The CDR3 spans 13 residues. Germline CDR1 MNHEY, CDR2 SMNVEV (reference sequence).

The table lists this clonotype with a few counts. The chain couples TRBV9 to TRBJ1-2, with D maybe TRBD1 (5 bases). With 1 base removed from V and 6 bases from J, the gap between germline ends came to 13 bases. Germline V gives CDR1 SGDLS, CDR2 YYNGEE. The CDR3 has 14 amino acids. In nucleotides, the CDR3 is TGTGCCAGCAGCGTAAGGAGCCAGGGTCATGGCTACACCTTC. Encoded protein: CASSVRSQGHGYTF.

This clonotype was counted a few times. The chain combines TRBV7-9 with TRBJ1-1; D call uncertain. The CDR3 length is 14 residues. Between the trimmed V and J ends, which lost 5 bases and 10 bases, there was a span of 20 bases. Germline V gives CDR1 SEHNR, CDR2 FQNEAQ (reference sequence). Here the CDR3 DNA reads TGTGCCAGCAGCCCTGGGGAGAGGTCCGTGGGAGCTTTCTTT. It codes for CASSPGERSVGAFF.

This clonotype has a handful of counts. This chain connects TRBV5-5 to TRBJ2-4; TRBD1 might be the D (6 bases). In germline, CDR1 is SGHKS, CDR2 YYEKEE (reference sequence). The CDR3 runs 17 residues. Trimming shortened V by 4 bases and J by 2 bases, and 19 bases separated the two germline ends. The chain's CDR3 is CASSPGLGAQSKNIQYF. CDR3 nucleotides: TGTGCCAGCAGCCCAGGACTGGGGGCGCAGTCCAAAAACATTCAGTACTTC.

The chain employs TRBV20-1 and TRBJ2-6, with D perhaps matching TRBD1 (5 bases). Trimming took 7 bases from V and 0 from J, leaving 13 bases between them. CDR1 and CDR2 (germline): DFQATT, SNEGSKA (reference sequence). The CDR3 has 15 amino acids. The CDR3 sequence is CSVRERNSGANVLTF. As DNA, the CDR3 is TGCAGTGTCAGGGAAAGGAACTCTGGGGCCAACGTCCTGACTTTC.

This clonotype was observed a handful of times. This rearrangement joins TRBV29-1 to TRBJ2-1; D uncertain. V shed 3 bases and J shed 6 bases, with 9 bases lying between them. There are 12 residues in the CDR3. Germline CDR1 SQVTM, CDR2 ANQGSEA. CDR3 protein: CSVDPGLNEQFF. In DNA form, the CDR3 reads TGCAGCGTTGATCCTGGGCTCAATGAGCAGTTCTTC.

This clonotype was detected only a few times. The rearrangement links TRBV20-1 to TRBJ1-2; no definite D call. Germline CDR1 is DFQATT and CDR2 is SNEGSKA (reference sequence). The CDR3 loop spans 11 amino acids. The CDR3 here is CNARNPGGYTF. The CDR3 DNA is TGCAACGCTAGAAACCCGGGAGGCTACACCTTC.

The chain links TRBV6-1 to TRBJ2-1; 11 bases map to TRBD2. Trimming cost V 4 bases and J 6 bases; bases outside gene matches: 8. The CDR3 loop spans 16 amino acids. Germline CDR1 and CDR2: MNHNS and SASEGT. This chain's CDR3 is CASSATTSGGRNEQFF. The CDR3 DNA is TGTGCCAGCAGTGCAACCACTAGCGGGGGCCGCAATGAGCAGTTCTTC.